This TCR beta chain was profiled in a study of T cell clonotyping in hematopoietic cell transplantation. Libraries were prepared by immunoSEQ multiplex PCR; TCRdb keeps only in-frame clonotypes and omits some of them. The sample has approximately 9,600 clones, approximately 77% seen once. The germline V gene has CDR1 LNHDA and CDR2 SQIVND (reference sequence). The germline V and J ends were trimmed by 3 bases and 1 base, with 16 bases remaining between them. CDR3 length: 17 residues. The V gene is TRBV19, the J gene TRBJ1-3; D not resolved. This TCR was sampled from a female patient in her forties or fifties who had an allogeneic stem cell transplant from a related donor, so T cells may come from the graft donor. Some clones in this sample may be carry-over from other donors' samples. Specimen: PBMCs, collected 30 days after allogeneic stem cell transplant. CDR3 DNA sequence: TGTGCCAGTAGTATTGGGTCTACTCGTCAGTCTGGAAACACCATATATTTT. This translates into CASSIGSTRQSGNTIYF.